The following is a TCR beta chain sequence with its context. It was with a sample-barcoded 5' primer and a J-beta primer mix that a second PCR of roughly 7 to 11 cycles was run. TCRdb processed the 5' RACE reads anew with MiXCR; each CDR3 protein has one entry. The sample consists of about 590,000 distinct CDR3 sequences, approximately 30% of them appearing once. The data were obtained in a study of blood T cells in healthy people across ages. The CDR3 covers 14 residues. From germline, CDR1 is GTSNPN and CDR2 SVGIG (reference sequence). The V end was cut by 3 bases, the J end by 7 bases, with 16 bases between.

The chain couples TRBV30 to TRBJ1-5; possibly TRBD1 for D (5 bases). This sequence originates from a woman at least 80 years old in good health. The sequenced material came from blood. CDR3 nucleotide sequence: TGTGCCTGGAGCACCGGGACCCAAAGACAGCCCCAGCATTTT. Its protein is CAWSTGTQRQPQHF. The variable domain in full, completed from reference TRBV30 and TRBJ1-5, reads SQTIHQWPATLVQPVGSPLSLECTVEGTSNPNLYWYRQAAGRGLQLLFYSVGIGQISSEVPQNLSASRPQDRQFILSSKKLLLSDSGFYLCAWSTGTQRQPQHFGDGTRLSIL.